Below, one T cell receptor (beta chain) is given with its context. Antigen unknown. Primers: 60 Vbeta forward and 13 Jbeta reverse. Clones were read by immunoSEQ multiplex PCR, and TCRdb kept only the in-frame ones, dropping some. The sample table includes approximately 58,000 clones. The data were taken from a study of cytomegalovirus exposure and HLA in healthy donors. Across the study: Earlier findings included 100 million to 130 million unique TCR beta sequences obtained from about 180 million T cells.

General observations from the study: In a later analysis, a genetic analysis reported fewer productive-TCR N-insertions in an Asian-associated ancestry cluster than the cohort average.

Germline-derived CDR1 and CDR2 are SQVTM and ANQGSEA. Germline trimming cut 4 bases from V and 6 bases from J; bases unmatched to any gene: 3. This CDR3 comprises 12 residues. The sequence derives from a woman younger than 35 in good health and CMV-seronegative. Sequenced: PBMCs. The chain has TRBV29-1 and TRBJ2-7; 10 nucleotides match TRBD1. This chain's CDR3 is CSVAGQGTEQYF. CDR3 DNA: TGCAGCGTTGCGGGACAGGGGACCGAGCAGTACTTC.